The rows below give T cell receptor beta chains drawn from one sample of a study of T cells in Graves' hyperthyroidism and ophthalmopathy. TCRdb used MiXCR to reprocess the multiplex PCR reads, holding one entry per CDR3 protein. The sample carries under 400,000 distinct CDR3 sequences, roughly 20% recorded once. The sample comprised blood. The receptor set was obtained from a woman between 50 and 59 years old with Graves' hyperthyroidism. CDR3s include the opening cysteine and the closing phenylalanine or tryptophan. Each record gives: CDR3 length, V gene, J gene, clone size, D gene, CDR3 protein, CDR3 DNA. A D gene is named only where the DNA matches it firmly. Part of the rows lack a size; the others show once, few, many or a class for expanded clones.

length: 18
V: TRBV4-2
J: TRBJ2-3
size: few
D: .
CDR3: CASSQPAPVDLSTDTQYF
DNA: TGTGCCAGCAGCCAACCGGCCCCTGTGGACCTTAGCACAGATACGCAGTATTTT

length: 12
V: TRBV7-2
J: TRBJ2-1
size: many
D: TRBD1
CDR3: CASNFAGGEQFF
DNA: TGTGCCAGCAACTTTGCAGGGGGTGAGCAGTTCTTC

length: 15
V: TRBV15
J: TRBJ2-1
size: .
D: .
CDR3: CATSRVGGTNNEQFF
DNA: TGTGCCACCAGCAGAGTAGGCGGGACAAACAATGAGCAGTTCTTC

length: 14
V: TRBV29-1
J: TRBJ1-2
size: few
D: TRBD1
CDR3: CSVEEDRGGYGYTF
DNA: TGCAGCGTTGAAGAGGACAGGGGAGGTTATGGCTACACCTTC

length: 13
V: TRBV14
J: TRBJ1-2
size: few
D: .
CDR3: CASSQGGSHGYTF
DNA: TGTGCCAGCAGCCAAGGAGGGTCCCATGGCTACACCTTC

length: 11
V: TRBV20-1
J: TRBJ2-5
size: many
D: .
CDR3: CSVVEGETQYF
DNA: TGCAGTGTCGTAGAAGGAGAGACCCAGTACTTC

length: 16
V: TRBV4-1
J: TRBJ2-3
size: .
D: .
CDR3: CASSPTGLASTDTQYF
DNA: TGCGCCAGCAGCCCCACAGGGTTGGCTAGCACAGATACGCAGTATTTT

length: 15
V: TRBV9
J: TRBJ2-7
size: .
D: .
CDR3: CASSVELGSSYEQYF
DNA: TGTGCCAGCAGCGTAGAGCTAGGGAGCTCCTACGAGCAGTACTTC

length: 17
V: TRBV6-1
J: TRBJ2-3
size: .
D: .
CDR3: CASSEALLLLGTDTQYF
DNA: TGTGCCAGCAGTGAAGCGCTTCTCTTACTGGGGACAGATACGCAGTATTTT

length: 13
V: TRBV12-3/TRBV12-4
J: TRBJ1-1
size: .
D: .
CDR3: CASGRQGDTEAFF
DNA: TGTGCCAGCGGCCGACAAGGGGACACTGAAGCTTTCTTT

length: 15
V: TRBV19
J: TRBJ1-6
size: once
D: .
CDR3: CASSISQGNNSPLHF
DNA: TGTGCCAGTAGTATCTCTCAGGGGAACAATTCACCCCTCCACTTT

length: 15
V: TRBV20-1
J: TRBJ1-5
size: .
D: TRBD1
CDR3: CSAIDTGGSGKPQHF
DNA: TGCAGTGCGATAGATACAGGGGGTTCGGGTAAGCCCCAGCATTTT

length: 14
V: TRBV9
J: TRBJ2-4
size: .
D: .
CDR3: CASSVGGSQNIQYF
DNA: TGTGCCAGCAGCGTAGGGGGTTCCCAAAACATTCAGTACTTC

length: 13
V: TRBV29-1
J: TRBJ1-1
size: few
D: .
CDR3: CSVEGRLVTEAFF
DNA: TGCAGCGTTGAAGGGCGGTTAGTCACTGAAGCTTTCTTT

length: 12
V: TRBV6-1
J: TRBJ2-1
size: many
D: .
CDR3: CASGASEHEQFF
DNA: TGTGCCAGCGGTGCTAGCGAACATGAGCAGTTCTTC

length: 14
V: TRBV19
J: TRBJ1-5
size: .
D: TRBD1
CDR3: CASRTGGSDQPQHF
DNA: TGTGCCAGTAGGACAGGGGGTTCAGATCAGCCCCAGCATTTT

length: 15
V: TRBV7-2
J: TRBJ1-2
size: many
D: .
CDR3: CASSLSGTANYGYTF
DNA: TGTGCCAGCAGCTTAAGTGGGACGGCTAACTATGGCTACACCTTC

length: 14
V: TRBV28
J: TRBJ1-5
size: .
D: .
CDR3: CASSLLGAPQPQHF
DNA: TGTGCCAGCAGTTTATTGGGGGCCCCTCAGCCCCAGCATTTT

length: 12
V: TRBV10-3
J: TRBJ1-3
size: few
D: .
CDR3: CAISPSGNTIYF
DNA: TGTGCCATCAGTCCCTCTGGAAACACCATATATTTT

length: 16
V: TRBV3-1
J: TRBJ2-1
size: many
D: TRBD1
CDR3: CASSQSPGTGINEQFF
DNA: TGTGCCAGCAGCCAGAGTCCCGGGACAGGGATCAATGAGCAGTTCTTC

length: 12
V: TRBV20-1
J: TRBJ2-7
size: .
D: .
CDR3: CSPEKDSYEQYF
DNA: TGCAGTCCCGAGAAGGACAGTTACGAGCAGTACTTC

length: 12
V: TRBV2
J: TRBJ1-1
size: many
D: .
CDR3: CASRDGDREAFF
DNA: TGTGCCAGCAGGGACGGAGACAGGGAAGCTTTCTTT

length: 14
V: TRBV6-1
J: TRBJ1-1
size: few
D: .
CDR3: CASSLPGRNTEAFF
DNA: TGTGCCAGCAGTCTCCCCGGGAGGAACACTGAAGCTTTCTTT

length: 19
V: TRBV11-2
J: TRBJ2-1
size: .
D: .
CDR3: CASSLEWGTDRVVYNEQFF
DNA: TGTGCCAGCAGCTTAGAGTGGGGGACTGACAGGGTCGTGTACAATGAGCAGTTCTTC

length: 13
V: TRBV7-2
J: TRBJ2-5
size: many
D: .
CDR3: CASSLKRQETQYF
DNA: TGTGCCAGCAGCTTAAAGCGGCAAGAGACCCAGTACTTC

length: 17
V: TRBV15
J: TRBJ1-3
size: few
D: TRBD1
CDR3: CATSREGQGATGNTIYF
DNA: TGTGCCACCAGCAGAGAAGGACAGGGGGCGACTGGAAACACCATATATTTT

length: 15
V: TRBV5-1
J: TRBJ2-3
size: few
D: TRBD2
CDR3: CASSPEIAGVDTQYF
DNA: TGCGCCAGCAGCCCCGAGATAGCGGGGGTAGATACGCAGTATTTT

length: 12
V: TRBV20-1
J: TRBJ2-7
size: many
D: .
CDR3: CSAREETSEQYF
DNA: TGCAGTGCTAGAGAGGAAACTAGCGAGCAGTACTTC

length: 16
V: TRBV15
J: TRBJ2-2
size: .
D: .
CDR3: CATSRDLGTFTGELFF
DNA: TGTGCCACCAGCAGAGATCTAGGGACGTTCACCGGGGAGCTGTTTTTT

length: 15
V: TRBV19
J: TRBJ1-1
size: .
D: .
CDR3: CASSILAGRAKSAFF
DNA: TGTGCCAGTAGTATACTCGCCGGCCGGGCAAAATCCGCTTTCTTT